Listed below are T cell receptor beta chains from one sample, sequenced in a study of blood T cell repertoires in COVID-19. The method was immunoSEQ multiplex PCR; TCRdb's version includes in-frame clones alone and lacks a portion of them. The sample has 310,000 or so clones, approximately 86% seen once. Sequencing was performed on peripheral blood. The receptors were gathered from a woman in her forties or fifties who had recovered from COVID-19. Both conserved end residues are part of each CDR3. D genes are given only for firm matches. A clone size is listed for some rows: how often the clone was seen (once, few, many), or a class if it is expanded.

abundance,len,d_gene,j_gene,v_gene,CDR3nt,CDR3aa
-,16,-,TRBJ2-4,TRBV7-4,TGTGCCAGCAGCTTAGTCAGGCGGAACGGGAGAAACATTCAGTACTTC,CASSLVRRNGRNIQYF
once,13,-,TRBJ1-4,TRBV6-5,TGTGCCAGCAGAGACAGATTTCTCGAAAAACTGTTTTTT,CASRDRFLEKLFF
-,14,-,TRBJ2-5,TRBV29-1,TGCAGCGTCCGTTGGTTCCCACTCCAAGAGACCCAGTACTTC,CSVRWFPLQETQYF
-,15,TRBD1,TRBJ1-2,TRBV5-1,TGCGCCAGCAGCCCCCCGGGACAGGGGATTTATGGCTACACCTTC,CASSPPGQGIYGYTF
-,16,TRBD1,TRBJ1-1,TRBV4-2,TGTGCCAGCAGCCAAGGAGGGGGCAATTGGGCCGCTGAAGCTTTCTTT,CASSQGGGNWAAEAFF
-,14,-,TRBJ1-5,TRBV7-8,TGTGCCAGCAGCTTACGGGTTTCCAATCAGCCCCAGCATTTT,CASSLRVSNQPQHF
once,14,TRBD1,TRBJ2-2,TRBV19,TGTGCCAGTAGTCCGCTTGGGACAGGGCGGGAGCTGTTTTTT,CASSPLGTGRELFF
-,13,TRBD1,TRBJ1-2,TRBV10-3,TGTGCCATCAACGGACAAGGGACAGATGGCTACACCTTC,CAINGQGTDGYTF
-,14,-,TRBJ1-2,TRBV15,TGTGCCACCAGCAGAGACACAGGCAGGTTCGGCTACACCTTC,CATSRDTGRFGYTF
once,15,-,TRBJ2-1,TRBV7-2,TGTGCCAGCAGCCTTACACGGAGCTCCTACAATGAGCAGTTCTTC,CASSLTRSSYNEQFF
-,15,TRBD1,TRBJ1-1,TRBV27,TGTGCCAGCAGTCCGTTGGGACAGGGGAGGCCTGAAGCTTTCTTT,CASSPLGQGRPEAFF
-,17,TRBD1,TRBJ2-2,TRBV27,TGTGCCAGCAGTTTATCCCTCGGGACAGGGGTGACCGGGGAGCTGTTTTTT,CASSLSLGTGVTGELFF
-,14,TRBD1,TRBJ2-5,TRBV27,TGTGCCAGCAGTTTTAGGACAGGGGGGGAGACCCAGTACTTC,CASSFRTGGETQYF
-,16,TRBD1,TRBJ2-5,TRBV5-6,TGTGCCAGCAGCTTGAAAGGTGGCAGGGGGCAAGAGACCCAGTACTTC,CASSLKGGRGQETQYF
-,20,TRBD2,TRBJ2-1,TRBV3-1/TRBV3-2,TGTGCCAGCAGCCACTCCGGGACTAGTATTCGGAGGGCTAAGGGCGATGAGCAGTTCTTC,CASSHSGTSIRRAKGDEQFF
-,14,-,TRBJ2-5,TRBV4-1,TGCGCCAGCAGCCTTTCGGGGTCTCAAGAGACCCAGTACTTC,CASSLSGSQETQYF
-,15,-,TRBJ2-5,TRBV5-1,TGCGCCAGCACCGCGGACGGGGTCCCTCTAGAGACCCAGTACTTC,CASTADGVPLETQYF
-,14,-,TRBJ1-2,TRBV29-1,TGCAGCGTTGAAGATCGCAGGGGAAACTATGGCTACACCTTC,CSVEDRRGNYGYTF
-,15,-,TRBJ1-2,TRBV7-2,TGTGCCAGCAGCCCCAGCGGCCGTGTGATCTATGGCTACACCTTC,CASSPSGRVIYGYTF
once,15,-,TRBJ2-3,TRBV5-5,TGTGCCAGCAGCTTGGGCTCTAGGAGCACAGATACGCAGTATTTT,CASSLGSRSTDTQYF
-,15,TRBD1,TRBJ2-3,TRBV28,TGTGCCAGCAGTTTAGGGACAGGATACACAGATACGCAGTATTTT,CASSLGTGYTDTQYF
-,13,TRBD2,TRBJ2-7,TRBV27,TGTGCCAGCAGGAGCGGGAGGGCTGACGAGCAGTACTTC,CASRSGRADEQYF
once,14,-,TRBJ2-3,TRBV9,TGTGCCAGCAGCGCAGGTATGCAAGAGGATACGCAGTATTTT,CASSAGMQEDTQYF
-,16,TRBD1,TRBJ2-1,TRBV28,TGTGCCAGCAGACAAGGCCGGGACAGATTTAGCAATGAGCAGTTCTTC,CASRQGRDRFSNEQFF
-,16,-,TRBJ1-1,TRBV19,TGTGCCAGTAGCCCCCCGGCAGAGACAATGAACACTGAAGCTTTCTTT,CASSPPAETMNTEAFF
-,13,-,TRBJ2-7,TRBV5-1,TGCGCCAGCAGCGGGGACACTGAAGGCGAGCAGTACTTC,CASSGDTEGEQYF
-,15,TRBD1,TRBJ1-2,TRBV18,TGTGCCAGCTCACCACCGGGACAGGGGGGCTATGGCTACACCTTC,CASSPPGQGGYGYTF
-,14,TRBD1,TRBJ1-1,TRBV19,TGTGCCAGTAGTATAGGGCGGGACAGGGCTGAAGCTTTCTTT,CASSIGRDRAEAFF
-,16,TRBD2,TRBJ2-5,TRBV5-4,TGTGCCAGCAGCTCTGGACTAGCGGGGGGGCCAGAGACCCAGTACTTC,CASSSGLAGGPETQYF
-,15,-,TRBJ2-1,TRBV30,TGTGCCTGGAGAGAACAGAGCCGCCCAGGCAATGAGCAGTTCTTC,CAWREQSRPGNEQFF
once,16,-,TRBJ2-3,TRBV7-8,TGTGCCAGCAGCTTAAAGGTCAGGGAGGTGAGAGATACGCAGTATTTT,CASSLKVREVRDTQYF
-,11,-,TRBJ1-1,TRBV6-5,TGTGCCAGCCGAGAGAACACTGAAGCTTTCTTT,CASRENTEAFF
-,13,-,TRBJ1-1,TRBV19,TGTGCCAGTAGTATGGTACCCGGGACTGAAGCTTTCTTT,CASSMVPGTEAFF
-,16,TRBD1,TRBJ2-5,TRBV7-2,TGTGCCAGCAGCTTAGCGTTCCACAGGGGGCAAGAGACCCAGTACTTC,CASSLAFHRGQETQYF
-,13,-,TRBJ2-5,TRBV6-5,TGTGCCAGCAGTCGGACACAACAAGAGACCCAGTACTTC,CASSRTQQETQYF
-,15,-,TRBJ2-2,TRBV7-2,TGTGCCAGCAGCTTATCCCAGGGGAACACCGGGGAGCTGTTTTTT,CASSLSQGNTGELFF
-,16,TRBD1,TRBJ1-2,TRBV6-2/TRBV6-3,TGTGCCAGCAGTTCCCGACTGGGACAGGGACTCGATGGCTACACCTTC,CASSSRLGQGLDGYTF
once,15,-,TRBJ1-2,TRBV4-3,TGCGCCAGCAGCCAATCACGGACAGCCTCCTATGGCTACACCTTC,CASSQSRTASYGYTF
-,15,TRBD1,TRBJ1-1,TRBV18,TGTGCCAGCTCACCACGGCAGGGGGCAAGCACTGAAGCTTTCTTT,CASSPRQGASTEAFF
few,13,-,TRBJ1-6,TRBV7-3,TGTGCCAGCAGGCAACAGGCCAATTCACCCCTCCACTTT,CASRQQANSPLHF
-,14,-,TRBJ1-1,TRBV28,TGTGCCAGCAGTTTGCATACACTGAACACTGAAGCTTTCTTT,CASSLHTLNTEAFF
few,16,-,TRBJ1-2,TRBV6-2/TRBV6-3,TGTGCCAGCAGTTACGAAAGCGGCAGGGGTGGCTATGGCTACACCTTC,CASSYESGRGGYGYTF
-,19,TRBD2,TRBJ2-1,TRBV27,TGTGCCAGCAGTTCCAGACTCACTAGCGGGAGGGCCCACTACAATGAGCAGTTCTTC,CASSSRLTSGRAHYNEQFF